Listed below are T cell receptor beta chains from one sample, sequenced in a study of Graves' ophthalmopathy and Graves' hyperthyroidism. TCRdb processed the multiplex PCR reads anew with MiXCR; each CDR3 protein has one entry. The sample lists about 170,000 distinct CDR3 sequences; over 35% were seen once. Sequences were obtained from peripheral blood. These receptors were taken from a woman aged 35 to 49 with Graves' ophthalmopathy. Each CDR3 is given with its conserved first and last residue. Each record gives: CDR3 DNA, CDR3 protein, clone size, V gene, J gene, D gene. D genes are given only for firm matches. Some rows mark clone size as missing; the rest say once, few, many or name a class of expanded clone.

CDR3 DNA: TGTGCCAGCGCACTAGGGTCGGAGCAAGAGACCCAGTACTTC
CDR3 protein: CASALGSEQETQYF
clone size: -
V gene: TRBV6-1
J gene: TRBJ2-5
D gene: -

CDR3 DNA: TGTGCCAGCAGGCGAGTGGGGGTATTAGAAGAGACCCAGTACTTC
CDR3 protein: CASRRVGVLEETQYF
clone size: -
V gene: TRBV11-2
J gene: TRBJ2-5
D gene: -

CDR3 DNA: TGTGCCAGCAGCGCTGACGCGGGCACTGAAGCTTTCTTT
CDR3 protein: CASSADAGTEAFF
clone size: many
V gene: TRBV12-3/TRBV12-4
J gene: TRBJ1-1
D gene: -

CDR3 DNA: TGTGCCAGCAGGGAGACACCGAACACTGAAGCTTTCTTT
CDR3 protein: CASRETPNTEAFF
clone size: -
V gene: TRBV28
J gene: TRBJ1-1
D gene: -

CDR3 DNA: TGTGCCAGCAGTCGGGACGGATTTGCTGAAGCTTTCTTT
CDR3 protein: CASSRDGFAEAFF
clone size: many
V gene: TRBV6-1
J gene: TRBJ1-1
D gene: -

CDR3 DNA: TGTGCCAGTAGTGATATAAACCAGTACTCCTACGAGCAGTACTTC
CDR3 protein: CASSDINQYSYEQYF
clone size: many
V gene: TRBV19
J gene: TRBJ2-7
D gene: -

CDR3 DNA: TGCAGCGTCCGATTGGGGCTAGCGGGAGGGCCTGGAGGTGTCATTCAGTACTTC
CDR3 protein: CSVRLGLAGGPGGVIQYF
clone size: many
V gene: TRBV29-1
J gene: TRBJ2-4
D gene: TRBD2

CDR3 DNA: TGCGCCAGCCGAACAGGGGATTTATCCGTCACTGAAGCTTTCTTT
CDR3 protein: CASRTGDLSVTEAFF
clone size: -
V gene: TRBV5-1
J gene: TRBJ1-1
D gene: TRBD1

CDR3 DNA: TGTGCCAGCAGTCCCCCAGGGGGAGGAGGTCAGCCCCAGCATTTT
CDR3 protein: CASSPPGGGGQPQHF
clone size: -
V gene: TRBV12-3/TRBV12-4
J gene: TRBJ1-5
D gene: TRBD1

CDR3 DNA: TGCGCCAGCAGCCAGGAAAGGACAGGGTTAGGAGAGACCCAGTACTTC
CDR3 protein: CASSQERTGLGETQYF
clone size: few
V gene: TRBV4-3
J gene: TRBJ2-5
D gene: TRBD1

CDR3 DNA: TGTGCCAGCAGCTTCGGCAGGAGGGGAATCTACGAGCAGTACTTC
CDR3 protein: CASSFGRRGIYEQYF
clone size: -
V gene: TRBV6-1
J gene: TRBJ2-7
D gene: -

CDR3 DNA: TGTGCCAGCAGCGGCGGTGGACCTGGAAACACCATATATTTT
CDR3 protein: CASSGGGPGNTIYF
clone size: many
V gene: TRBV14
J gene: TRBJ1-3
D gene: -

CDR3 DNA: TGTGCCAGCAGAAAACCAGGGGTAAACACTGAAGCTTTCTTT
CDR3 protein: CASRKPGVNTEAFF
clone size: -
V gene: TRBV6-1
J gene: TRBJ1-1
D gene: -

CDR3 DNA: TGTGCCAGCAGCCCTACGGACATCTACTCCTACGAGCAGTACTTC
CDR3 protein: CASSPTDIYSYEQYF
clone size: -
V gene: TRBV12-3/TRBV12-4
J gene: TRBJ2-7
D gene: -

CDR3 DNA: TGTGCCAGTAGTACGGGACAGAGCTACGAGCAGTACTTC
CDR3 protein: CASSTGQSYEQYF
clone size: many
V gene: TRBV19
J gene: TRBJ2-7
D gene: TRBD1

CDR3 DNA: TGTGCCAGCAGACTCGGACTAGCCCAAGAGACCCAGTACTTC
CDR3 protein: CASRLGLAQETQYF
clone size: -
V gene: TRBV28
J gene: TRBJ2-5
D gene: TRBD2

CDR3 DNA: TGTGCTAGTGGTTTGGGACAGGGGCTACATCAGCCCCAGCATTTT
CDR3 protein: CASGLGQGLHQPQHF
clone size: many
V gene: TRBV12-5
J gene: TRBJ1-5
D gene: TRBD1

CDR3 DNA: TGTGCCACTCAAGCCGGGGCTACCCAAGAGACCCAGTACTTC
CDR3 protein: CATQAGATQETQYF
clone size: many
V gene: TRBV15
J gene: TRBJ2-5
D gene: -

CDR3 DNA: TGTGCCAGTAGTATCGGAGGACTTACTTCCGATGAAGCTTTCTTT
CDR3 protein: CASSIGGLTSDEAFF
clone size: -
V gene: TRBV19
J gene: TRBJ1-1
D gene: -

CDR3 DNA: TGTGCCAGCAGTTACGCACGACAGGGCAACACTGAAGCTTTCTTT
CDR3 protein: CASSYARQGNTEAFF
clone size: many
V gene: TRBV6-2/TRBV6-3
J gene: TRBJ1-1
D gene: TRBD1

CDR3 DNA: TGCGCCAGCAGTTCCGGGAGGATAGCTTTCTTT
CDR3 protein: CASSSGRIAFF
clone size: many
V gene: TRBV5-1
J gene: TRBJ1-1
D gene: -

CDR3 DNA: TGTGCCAGCAGTTTTAATAACAGACGTTATGGCTACACCTTC
CDR3 protein: CASSFNNRRYGYTF
clone size: -
V gene: TRBV27
J gene: TRBJ1-2
D gene: -

CDR3 DNA: TGTGCCAGCCGCGGGACATCCAACACCGGGGAGCTGTTTTTT
CDR3 protein: CASRGTSNTGELFF
clone size: few
V gene: TRBV6-1
J gene: TRBJ2-2
D gene: -

CDR3 DNA: TGTGCCAGCAGGGCAGGGGCAGCGGCGAACACCGGGGAGCTGTTTTTT
CDR3 protein: CASRAGAAANTGELFF
clone size: -
V gene: TRBV2
J gene: TRBJ2-2
D gene: -

CDR3 DNA: TGTGCCAGCAGTTACTCGGTAGGGGTCCCTCGAAATCAGCCCCAGCATTTT
CDR3 protein: CASSYSVGVPRNQPQHF
clone size: many
V gene: TRBV6-8
J gene: TRBJ1-5
D gene: -

CDR3 DNA: TGTGCCATCAATTCCGGTACCTACGAGCAGTACTTC
CDR3 protein: CAINSGTYEQYF
clone size: many
V gene: TRBV10-3
J gene: TRBJ2-7
D gene: -

CDR3 DNA: TGCAGTGCTAGAGATCTGGACAGGGGGCTCTACGAGCAGTACTTC
CDR3 protein: CSARDLDRGLYEQYF
clone size: many
V gene: TRBV20-1
J gene: TRBJ2-7
D gene: TRBD1

CDR3 DNA: TGTGCCAGTAGTACCCACATACGGGGACAGCCCCAGCATTTT
CDR3 protein: CASSTHIRGQPQHF
clone size: -
V gene: TRBV19
J gene: TRBJ1-5
D gene: -

CDR3 DNA: TGTGCCAGCAGCTTAGTGAGCACTGAAGCTTTCTTT
CDR3 protein: CASSLVSTEAFF
clone size: many
V gene: TRBV7-2
J gene: TRBJ1-1
D gene: -

CDR3 DNA: TGTGCCAGCTCACCAGGTTCAGGGCGGACTGAAGCTTTCTTT
CDR3 protein: CASSPGSGRTEAFF
clone size: many
V gene: TRBV18
J gene: TRBJ1-1
D gene: -

CDR3 DNA: TGCAGCGTTGAAAGGGCAGGGGAGACCCAGTACTTC
CDR3 protein: CSVERAGETQYF
clone size: many
V gene: TRBV29-1
J gene: TRBJ2-5
D gene: -

CDR3 DNA: TGTGCCTGGAATCATCCGGGATATGGCTACACCTTC
CDR3 protein: CAWNHPGYGYTF
clone size: many
V gene: TRBV30
J gene: TRBJ1-2
D gene: -

CDR3 DNA: TGTGCCAGCTGGAACTGGGGTACCGGTACCTACGAGCAGTACTTC
CDR3 protein: CASWNWGTGTYEQYF
clone size: -
V gene: TRBV6-1
J gene: TRBJ2-7
D gene: -

CDR3 DNA: TGTGCCAGCAGTTACATTAGGCAGGGGGCCTACGAGCAGTACTTC
CDR3 protein: CASSYIRQGAYEQYF
clone size: -
V gene: TRBV28
J gene: TRBJ2-7
D gene: TRBD1

CDR3 DNA: TGTGCCAGCAGCTTAAGAACAGGGGGCTTGGAGACCCAGTACTTC
CDR3 protein: CASSLRTGGLETQYF
clone size: many
V gene: TRBV7-3
J gene: TRBJ2-5
D gene: TRBD1

CDR3 DNA: TGTGCCAGCAACCCGGGAACAGGGTCAGCGCGTGCTTTCTTT
CDR3 protein: CASNPGTGSARAFF
clone size: -
V gene: TRBV6-2/TRBV6-3
J gene: TRBJ1-1
D gene: -

CDR3 DNA: TGTGCCAGCAGTCTAACAGGGGTTGAAGCTTTCTTT
CDR3 protein: CASSLTGVEAFF
clone size: few
V gene: TRBV6-1
J gene: TRBJ1-1
D gene: TRBD1

CDR3 DNA: TGTGCCAGCAGTTTGACTAGCGAGTACGAGCAGTACTTC
CDR3 protein: CASSLTSEYEQYF
clone size: -
V gene: TRBV28
J gene: TRBJ2-7
D gene: TRBD2

CDR3 DNA: TGCAGTGCTACCAGGGGAAATTCACCCCTCCACTTT
CDR3 protein: CSATRGNSPLHF
clone size: many
V gene: TRBV20-1
J gene: TRBJ1-6
D gene: -

CDR3 DNA: TGTGCCAGCAGCGCAAGACAGGCTAACTATGGCTACACCTTC
CDR3 protein: CASSARQANYGYTF
clone size: many
V gene: TRBV7-8
J gene: TRBJ1-2
D gene: -